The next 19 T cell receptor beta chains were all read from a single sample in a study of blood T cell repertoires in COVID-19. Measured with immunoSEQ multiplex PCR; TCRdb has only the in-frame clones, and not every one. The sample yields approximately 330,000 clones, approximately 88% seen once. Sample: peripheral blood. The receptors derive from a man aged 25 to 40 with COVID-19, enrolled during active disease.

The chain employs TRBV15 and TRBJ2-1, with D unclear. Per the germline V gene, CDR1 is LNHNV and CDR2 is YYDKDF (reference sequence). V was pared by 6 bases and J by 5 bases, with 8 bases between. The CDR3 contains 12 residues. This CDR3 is CATRKQDNEQFF. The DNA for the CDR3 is TGTGCCACCAGGAAGCAGGACAATGAGCAGTTCTTC.

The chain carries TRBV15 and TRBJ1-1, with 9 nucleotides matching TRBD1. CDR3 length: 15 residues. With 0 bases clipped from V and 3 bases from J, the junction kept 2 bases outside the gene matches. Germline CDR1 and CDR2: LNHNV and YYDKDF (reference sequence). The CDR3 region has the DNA TGTGCCACCAGCAGAGATTGGACAGGGGACACTGAAGCTTTCTTT. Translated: CATSRDWTGDTEAFF.

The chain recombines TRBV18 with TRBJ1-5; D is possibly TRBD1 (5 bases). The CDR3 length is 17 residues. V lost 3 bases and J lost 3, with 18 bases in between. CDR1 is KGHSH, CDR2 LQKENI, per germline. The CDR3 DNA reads TGTGCCAGCTCACCCCCATCTGGGGGGAATGACAATCAGCCCCAGCATTTT. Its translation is CASSPPSGGNDNQPQHF.

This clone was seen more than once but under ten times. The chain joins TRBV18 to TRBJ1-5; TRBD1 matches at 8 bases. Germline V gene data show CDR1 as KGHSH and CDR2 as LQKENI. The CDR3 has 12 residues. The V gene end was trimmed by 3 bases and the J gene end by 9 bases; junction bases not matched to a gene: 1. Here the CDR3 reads CASSPDRGPQHF. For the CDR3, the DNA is TGTGCCAGCTCACCCGACAGGGGGCCCCAGCATTTT.

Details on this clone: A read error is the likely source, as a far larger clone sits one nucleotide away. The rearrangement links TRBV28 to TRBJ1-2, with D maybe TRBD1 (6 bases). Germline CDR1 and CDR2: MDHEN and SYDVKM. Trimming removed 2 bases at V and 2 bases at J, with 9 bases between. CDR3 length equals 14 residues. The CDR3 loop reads CASSLGGQNYGYTF. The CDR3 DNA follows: TGTGCCAGCAGTTTAGGAGGACAGAACTATGGCTACACCTTC.

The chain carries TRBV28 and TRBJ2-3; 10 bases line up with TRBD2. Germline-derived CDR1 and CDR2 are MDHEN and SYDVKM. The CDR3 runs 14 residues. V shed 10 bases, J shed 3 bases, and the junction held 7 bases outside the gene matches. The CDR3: CATRQAGGTDTQYF. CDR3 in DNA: TGTGCCACCCGCCAAGCGGGGGGGACAGATACGCAGTATTTT.

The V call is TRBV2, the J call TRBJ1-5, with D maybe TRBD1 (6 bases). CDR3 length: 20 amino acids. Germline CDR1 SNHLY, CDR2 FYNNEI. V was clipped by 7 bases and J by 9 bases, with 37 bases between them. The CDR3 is CASTPGQNPGWRQVVWPQHF. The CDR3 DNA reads TGTGCCAGCACCCCAGGACAAAACCCCGGTTGGCGACAGGTGGTATGGCCCCAGCATTTT.

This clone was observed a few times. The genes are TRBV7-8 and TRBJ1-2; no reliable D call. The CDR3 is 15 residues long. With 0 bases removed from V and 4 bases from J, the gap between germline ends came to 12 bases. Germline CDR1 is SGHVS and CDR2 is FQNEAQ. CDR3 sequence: CASSLAPGSPYGYTF. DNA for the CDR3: TGTGCCAGCAGCTTAGCGCCGGGTAGTCCCTATGGCTACACCTTC.

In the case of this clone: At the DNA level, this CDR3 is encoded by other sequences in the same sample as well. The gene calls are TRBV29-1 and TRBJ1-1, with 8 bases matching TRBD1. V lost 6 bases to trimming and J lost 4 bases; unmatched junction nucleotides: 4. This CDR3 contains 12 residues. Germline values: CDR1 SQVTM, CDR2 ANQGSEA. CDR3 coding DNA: TGCAGCGTAGACAGGGGTGGCACTGAAGCTTTCTTT. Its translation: CSVDRGGTEAFF.

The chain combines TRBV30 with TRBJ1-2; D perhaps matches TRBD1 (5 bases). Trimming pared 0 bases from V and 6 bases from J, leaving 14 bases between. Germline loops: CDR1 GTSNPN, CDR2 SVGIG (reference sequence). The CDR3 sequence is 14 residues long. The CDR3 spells CAWSVPSRVDGYTF. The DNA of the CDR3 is TGTGCCTGGAGTGTACCATCCAGGGTTGATGGCTACACCTTC.

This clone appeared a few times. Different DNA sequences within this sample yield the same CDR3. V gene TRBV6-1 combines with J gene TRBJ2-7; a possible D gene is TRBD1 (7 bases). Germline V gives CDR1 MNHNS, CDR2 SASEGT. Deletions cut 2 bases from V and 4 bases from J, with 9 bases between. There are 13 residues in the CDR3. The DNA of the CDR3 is TGTGCCAGCAGTGAACAGGGGGGTTACGAGCAGTACTTC. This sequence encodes CASSEQGGYEQYF.

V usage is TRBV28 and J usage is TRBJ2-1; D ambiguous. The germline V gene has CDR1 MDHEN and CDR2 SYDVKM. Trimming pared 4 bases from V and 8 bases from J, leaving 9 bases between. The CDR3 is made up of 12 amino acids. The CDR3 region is CASSSLLYEQFF. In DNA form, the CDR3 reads TGTGCCAGCAGTTCCCTCCTCTATGAGCAGTTCTTC.

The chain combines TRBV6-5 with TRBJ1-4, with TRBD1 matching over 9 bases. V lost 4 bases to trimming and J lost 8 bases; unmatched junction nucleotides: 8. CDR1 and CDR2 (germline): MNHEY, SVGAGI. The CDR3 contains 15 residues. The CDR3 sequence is CASSFTGGGGEKLFF. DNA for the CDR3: TGTGCCAGCAGTTTCACAGGGGGCGGTGGGGAAAAACTGTTTTTT.

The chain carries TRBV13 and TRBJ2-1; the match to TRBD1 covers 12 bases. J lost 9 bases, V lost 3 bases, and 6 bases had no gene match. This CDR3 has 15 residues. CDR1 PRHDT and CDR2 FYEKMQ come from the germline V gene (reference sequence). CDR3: CASSFQGQGASEQFF. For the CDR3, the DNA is TGTGCCAGCAGCTTTCAGGGACAGGGGGCTAGTGAGCAGTTCTTC.

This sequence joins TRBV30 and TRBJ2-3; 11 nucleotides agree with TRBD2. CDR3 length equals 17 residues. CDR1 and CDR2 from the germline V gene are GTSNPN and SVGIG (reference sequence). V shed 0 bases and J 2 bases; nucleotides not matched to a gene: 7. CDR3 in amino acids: CAWSVPRTSGYTDTQYF. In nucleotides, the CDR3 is TGTGCCTGGAGTGTCCCGCGGACTAGCGGGTACACAGATACGCAGTATTTT.

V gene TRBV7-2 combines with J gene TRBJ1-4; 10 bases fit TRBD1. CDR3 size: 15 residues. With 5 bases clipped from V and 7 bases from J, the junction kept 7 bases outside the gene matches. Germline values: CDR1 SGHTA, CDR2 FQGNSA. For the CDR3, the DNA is TGTGCCAGCAGCGACCGGACAGGGGGTCGTGAAAAACTGTTTTTT. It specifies CASSDRTGGREKLFF.

CDR3 sequence (DNA): TGTGCCAGCAGTTACCATAATACAGGAGGGTATGGCTACACCTTC. Residues: CASSYHNTGGYGYTF. This chain links TRBV6-5 with TRBJ1-2; D possibly corresponds to TRBD1 (5 bases). CDR1 MNHEY and CDR2 SVGAGI come from the germline V gene. V was cut by 2 bases and J by 5 bases, with 15 bases left in between. The CDR3 contains 15 residues.

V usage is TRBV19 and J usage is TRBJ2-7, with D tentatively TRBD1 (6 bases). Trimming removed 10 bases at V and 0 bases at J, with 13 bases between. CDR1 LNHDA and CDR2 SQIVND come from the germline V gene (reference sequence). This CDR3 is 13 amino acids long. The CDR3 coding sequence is TGTGCCACAAGGGACATTAGCTCCTACGAGCAGTACTTC. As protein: CATRDISSYEQYF.

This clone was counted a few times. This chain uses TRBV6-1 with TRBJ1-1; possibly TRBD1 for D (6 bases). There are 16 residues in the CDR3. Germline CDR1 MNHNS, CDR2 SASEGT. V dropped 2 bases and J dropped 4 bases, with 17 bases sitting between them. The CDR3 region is CASSERAGAWGTEAFF. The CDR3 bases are TGTGCCAGCAGTGAACGGGCAGGGGCGTGGGGCACTGAAGCTTTCTTT.